The 21 T cell receptor beta chains in this list originate from one sample, sequenced in a study of CD8 T cells in ankylosing spondylitis. General observations from the study: A TCR beta motif made of 7 to 9 highly homologous variants seemed typical of ankylosing spondylitis blood.

TCRdb reprocessed the 5' RACE reads via MiXCR and lists one record per CDR3 protein. The data contain around 450,000 distinct CDR3 sequences, 20% to 30% of them singletons. Their recognized antigens are unknown. Sample: blood, either unsorted or a sorted T cell fraction (not recorded which). Every receptor here comes from a male donor with ankylosing spondylitis.

The V and J genes are TRBV21-1 and TRBJ2-1; the D call in the table, TRBD2, was not verified against the DNA. TRBV21-1 is termed a pseudogene. CDR3 size: 17 residues. The CDR3 DNA reads TGTGCCAGCAGCAAGATTAGCGGGAGAGGAAACTACAATGAGCAGTTCTTC. It translates to CASSKISGRGNYNEQFF.

This clonotype was seen repeatedly, ten times or more. V gene TRBV5-1 combines with J gene TRBJ2-5, with 8 bases lining up with TRBD2. This CDR3 is built from 14 residues. V dropped 0 bases and J dropped 2; count of bases not matched to a gene: 0. CDR1 and CDR2 from the germline V gene are SGHRS and YFSETQ. The CDR3 sequence is CASSLGLAQETQYF. The DNA of the CDR3 is TGCGCCAGCAGCTTGGGACTAGCGCAAGAGACCCAGTACTTC.

This clonotype was counted between two and nine times. V and J are TRBV20-1 and TRBJ2-7, with D tentatively TRBD2 (6 bases). Per the germline V gene, CDR1 is DFQATT and CDR2 is SNEGSKA (reference sequence). The CDR3 is 16 residues long. Trimming pared 0 bases from V and 0 bases from J, leaving 15 bases between. The CDR3 protein is CSARDRLAESSYEQYF. The CDR3 nucleotides are TGCAGTGCTAGAGATCGGTTAGCGGAAAGCTCCTACGAGCAGTACTTC.

In this sample, this clonotype turned up a few times. The chain recombines TRBV5-1 with TRBJ1-1, with D perhaps matching TRBD1 (5 bases). V shed 6 bases and J shed 9 bases, with 24 bases lying between them. CDR3 length: 15 residues. Germline loops: CDR1 SGHRS, CDR2 YFSETQ. The CDR3 is CASTLLGGEVRKAFF. The CDR3 DNA reads TGCGCCAGCACCCTCCTCGGGGGGGAGGTCCGAAAAGCTTTCTTT.

CDR3 sequence: CATSGYSGGEINEQFF. The CDR3 DNA follows: TGTGCCACCAGTGGTTATAGCGGGGGGGAGATTAATGAGCAGTTCTTC. The chain uses TRBV24-1 and TRBJ2-1; TRBD2 matches 11 bases. Looked up from germline, CDR1 is KGHDR and CDR2 is SFDVKD. CDR3 length equals 16 residues. Trimming cost V 5 bases and J 7 bases; bases outside gene matches: 9.

This rearrangement joins TRBV20-1 to TRBJ2-1; D call uncertain. Germline V CDR1 and CDR2: DFQATT, SNEGSKA (reference sequence). V was cut by 2 bases and J by 10 bases, with 15 bases left in between. The CDR3 contains 13 residues. For the CDR3, the DNA is TGCAGTGCTAGAAAGCAGTCGAAAGGCGAGCAGTTCTTC. Translation gives CSARKQSKGEQFF.

This clonotype was observed a few times. A read error may produce the germline difference seen at one junction end. The J gene is TRBJ2-1, the V gene TRBV7-6; a possible D gene is TRBD2 (6 bases). CDR1 is SGHVS, CDR2 FNYEAQ, per germline. The CDR3 covers 14 residues. The CDR3 spells CASSARDSNNEQFF. CDR3 coding DNA: TGTGCCAGCAGCGCCCGGGACTCCAACAATGAGCAGTTCTTC.

This clonotype was seen many times. The chain carries TRBV5-1 and TRBJ1-2; D not certain. This CDR3 is 16 amino acids long. CDR1 and CDR2 from the germline V gene are SGHRS and YFSETQ. V was pared by 0 bases and J by 8 bases, with 20 bases between. The chain's CDR3 is CASSLDGSLTRRGYTF. For the CDR3, the DNA is TGCGCCAGCAGCTTGGATGGGAGCTTAACCCGTAGGGGCTACACCTTC.

This clonotype was recorded a few times. The V gene is TRBV20-1, the J gene TRBJ2-5, with TRBD1 matching over 7 bases. CDR3 size: 12 residues. The germline CDR1 and CDR2 sequences are DFQATT and SNEGSKA (reference sequence). The J segment lost 5 bases and the V segment lost 6 bases, leaving 6 bases of the junction unmatched. CDR3 protein: CSARDSRETQYF. The DNA for the CDR3 is TGCAGTGCCAGGGACAGTCGGGAGACCCAGTACTTC.

This clonotype was seen more than once but under ten times. The chain links TRBV6-2 or TRBV6-3 to TRBJ1-3; D is perhaps TRBD1 (5 bases). Germline CDR1 is MNHEY and CDR2 is SVGEGT. This CDR3 has 14 amino acids. V was cut by 7 bases and J by 0 bases, with 10 bases left in between. The CDR3 bases are TGTGCCAGCACGCGCGGGACCTCTGGAAACACCATATATTTT. Translated: CASTRGTSGNTIYF.

The sample holds a few counts of this clonotype. The chain combines TRBV5-1 with TRBJ1-1; 10 bases map to TRBD1. CDR3 length: 15 amino acids. J gave up 6 bases and V 0 bases, and 5 bases lay outside the gene matches. Germline V gene data show CDR1 as SGHRS and CDR2 as YFSETQ. As DNA, the CDR3 is TGCGCCAGCAGCTTGGAAGGACAGGGGGTGTCTGAAGCTTTCTTT. Its protein is CASSLEGQGVSEAFF. The full variable domain, completed using reference TRBV5-1 and TRBJ1-1, is KAGVTQTPRYLIKTRGQQVTLSCSPISGHRSVSWYQQTPGQGLQFLFEYFSETQRNKGNFPGRFSGRQFSNSRSEMNVSTLELGDSALYLCASSLEGQGVSEAFFGQGTRLTVV.

J is TRBJ2-1 and V is TRBV24-1; D gene ambiguous. The CDR3 loop spans 13 amino acids. Trimming took off 3 bases at V and 6 bases at J, with 8 bases between the two ends. CDR1 is KGHDR and CDR2 is SFDVKD in the germline V gene. CDR3 region: CATSDLIRNEQFF. CDR3 coding DNA: TGTGCCACCAGTGATCTGATCCGCAATGAGCAGTTCTTC.

This chain joins TRBV19 and TRBJ1-5; maybe TRBD1 (6 bases). Germline V CDR1 and CDR2: LNHDA, SQIVND (reference sequence). With 8 bases removed from V and 11 bases from J, the gap between germline ends came to 28 bases. This CDR3 comprises 16 residues. The CDR3 DNA reads as TGTGCCAGTTCAGAGAAGGGACCGACCTCAGGGGTAGCCCAGCATTTT. Amino acids: CASSEKGPTSGVAQHF.

This clonotype was counted a few times. The V and J genes are TRBV12-3 or TRBV12-4 and TRBJ1-1; D perhaps matches TRBD1 (6 bases). The CDR3 sequence is 13 residues long. Between the trimmed V and J ends, which lost 7 bases and 0 bases, there was a span of 9 bases. Here the CDR3 DNA reads TGTGCCAGCACCGGACAGTTGAACACTGAAGCTTTCTTT. Translated: CASTGQLNTEAFF.

This clonotype was seen a few times. The J gene is TRBJ2-3, the V gene TRBV2, with a weak D call TRBD2 (6 bases). V gave up 6 bases and J gave up 4 bases, with 11 bases separating them. In germline, CDR1 is SNHLY, CDR2 FYNNEI. The CDR3 sequence is 13 residues long. Written as DNA, the CDR3 is TGTGCCAGCAGCCGGGACTCAGCAGATACGCAGTATTTT. Amino acid sequence: CASSRDSADTQYF.

In this sample, this clonotype turned up a few times. V and J are TRBV7-2 and TRBJ1-2, with D perhaps matching TRBD1 (5 bases). The germline V and J ends were trimmed by 4 bases and 8 bases, with 14 bases remaining between them. Germline V gene sequence: CDR1 SGHTA, CDR2 FQGNSA. The CDR3 spans 13 residues. As DNA, the CDR3 is TGTGCCAGCAGCTCACAGGTCCCCTCCGGCTACACCTTC. It codes for CASSSQVPSGYTF.

The rearrangement joins TRBV7-9 to TRBJ1-1; 7 bases agree with TRBD1. The junction had 4 bases not matched to a gene; V was cut back by 2 bases and J by 7 bases. Germline V lookup: CDR1 SEHNR, CDR2 FQNEAQ (reference sequence). This CDR3 region has 13 residues. The CDR3 DNA reads TGTGCCAGCAGCTTACAAGGGGGCTTTGAAGCTTTCTTT. Its translation is CASSLQGGFEAFF.

This chain uses TRBV29-1 with TRBJ2-3, with D possibly being TRBD2 (5 bases). The V and J ends lost 6 bases and 2 bases respectively, with 12 bases between them. The CDR3 extends over 13 amino acids. Germline loops: CDR1 SQVTM, CDR2 ANQGSEA. CDR3: CSVRGLNTDTQYF. The DNA of the CDR3 is TGCAGCGTCCGAGGACTGAACACAGATACGCAGTATTTT.

There are a few counts of this clonotype. This sequence joins TRBV5-1 and TRBJ1-2, with 11 positions matching TRBD1. CDR3 length: 17 amino acids. Per germline, CDR1 SGHRS and CDR2 YFSETQ. J lost 4 bases, V lost 3 bases, and 11 bases had no gene match. CDR3 protein: CASSSGTGGPLGYGYTF. The CDR3 region has the DNA TGCGCCAGCAGCTCCGGGACAGGGGGACCCCTAGGCTATGGCTACACCTTC.

The rearrangement uses TRBV20-1 and TRBJ1-2, with D possibly matching TRBD1 (5 bases). Trimming pared 3 bases from V and 7 bases from J, leaving 18 bases between. CDR1 and CDR2 from the germline V gene are DFQATT and SNEGSKA (reference sequence). This CDR3 has 14 amino acids. CDR3 region: CSARSRDAMAGYTF. The CDR3 coding sequence is TGCAGTGCTAGGTCCCGGGACGCAATGGCTGGCTACACCTTC.

Turning to this clonotype: Since no conserved phenylalanine or tryptophan closes the CDR3, a read error is the likely cause. The CDR3 nucleotides read TGTGCCAGCAGCCGGGGGCTCCACTCCGGGGAGCTGTTTTGT. This translates into CASSRGLHSGELFC. The V call is TRBV5-5, the J call TRBJ2-2; the D gene could be TRBD1 or TRBD2 (6 bases each). The CDR3 totals 14 residues. Germline lookup yields CDR1 SGHKS and CDR2 YYEKEE (reference sequence). The V gene lost 4 bases and the J gene lost 6 bases, with 13 bases spanning the gap.